The clone carrying this TCR beta chain was seen repeatedly, ten times or more. The CDR3 runs 13 residues. Trimming removed 8 bases from V and 8 bases from J, with 16 bases in between. Germline-derived CDR1 and CDR2 are MGHDK and SYGVNS. The data were obtained in a study of spatial heterogeneity in lung cancer. As to time point: sample taken at primary tumor resection. Unsorted whole RNA from tumor, nontumor lung or frozen PBMC underwent sequencing. A unique molecular identifier was attached to every TCR cDNA molecule. From the 5' RACE reads, TCRdb called clonotypes with MiXCR, one entry per CDR3 protein. This sample carries about 48,000 distinct CDR3 sequences, approximately 5.3% of them seen once, and the ten largest clones take around 10%.

The origin of this receptor is a male donor with early-stage non-small cell lung cancer. The sequences come from PBMCs, collected at surgery. The J gene is TRBJ2-1, the V gene TRBV25-1, with D perhaps TRBD2 (5 bases). For the CDR3, the DNA is TGTGCCAGCGGGAAAGGGAGTTGGGATGAGCAGTTCTTC. Amino acid sequence: CASGKGSWDEQFF.